Described below is a single TCR beta chain sequence and its context. Data came from immunoSEQ multiplex PCR; TCRdb stores just in-frame clones and leaves some out. The sample contains more than 80,000 clones, over 90% of which appear only once. The data belong to a study of control samples from healthy donors and cancer patients. Germline CDR1 KGHSH, CDR2 LQKENI. Between the trimmed V and J ends, which lost 3 bases and 3 bases, there was a span of 9 bases. CDR3 length equals 14 residues. Material: blood. The rearrangement uses TRBV18 and TRBJ1-3, with D maybe TRBD1 (5 bases). This TCR was recovered from a man aged 18 to 35 in good health. CDR3: CASSPWDGGNTIYF. As DNA, the CDR3 is TGTGCCAGCTCACCCTGGGACGGTGGAAACACCATATATTTT.